The present T cell receptor beta chain was sequenced within a study of Ad26.COV2.S vaccination and SARS-CoV-2 variants. Overall study: Ad26.COV2.S, an intramuscular injection, was given once or twice 56 days apart.

CDR1 is DFQATT and CDR2 is SNEGSKA in the germline V gene (reference sequence). Trimming cost V 3 bases and J 4 bases, with 10 bases left between them. The CDR3 consists of 13 residues. TCRdb keeps only in-frame clones here, not all; method: immunoSEQ multiplex PCR. The table records roughly 400,000 clones, roughly 87% of them present only once. This sample's treatment: around 19 received Ad26.COV2.S at low or high dose, single or two shots; several received placebo; per-sample allocation not given. Repertoires come from day 63 after the first vaccine or placebo injection. The sequence was obtained from a person aged 18-60 years who received the Ad26.COV2.S COVID-19 vaccine or a placebo. Here the sequenced sample was peripheral blood, taken in a trial of Ad26.COV2.S vaccine versus placebo. This rearrangement joins TRBV20-1 to TRBJ1-5, with a tentative D call TRBD1 (5 bases). CDR3 DNA sequence: TGCAGTGCTAGTTCTGGGGCGAATCAGCCCCAGCATTTT. It codes for CSASSGANQPQHF.